One T cell receptor (beta chain) is described in this entry. This specimen comes from a study of shared clonotypes between healthy human individuals. Assay runs were performed at deep level. Unsorted PBMC replicate PCRs used 250 to 300 ng DNA, tens of thousands of T cell genomes. The repertoire was sequenced with immunoSEQ multiplex PCR; TCRdb's copy has only in-frame clones and lacks some. Counted here are about 490,000 clones, 78% occurring once; the ten biggest clones make up 12%. V was shortened by 5 bases and J by 4 bases, with 14 bases between the two germline ends. Germline CDR1 SGHTA, CDR2 FQGNSA. The CDR3 has 15 amino acids.

The sample taken for sequencing was PBMCs. The TCR sequence derives from a woman in her thirties or forties in good health. Some clones in this sample may be carry-over from other donors' samples. The J gene is TRBJ2-2, the V gene TRBV7-2; D remains unclear. The CDR3 DNA follows: TGTGCCAGCAGCACCTCTCGACCCCGCACCGGGGAGCTGTTTTTT. It specifies CASSTSRPRTGELFF.